This T cell receptor (beta chain) was sequenced for a study of spatial heterogeneity in lung cancer. Notes on the study in general: Higher tumor mutation counts went along with higher counts of expanded intratumoral alpha and beta TCRs.

The CDR3 totals 12 residues. The germline CDR1 and CDR2 sequences are SGHVS and FQNEAQ. V was clipped by 2 bases and J by 4 bases, with 4 bases between them. Time point defined: sample taken at primary tumor resection. One entry per CDR3 protein, called by TCRdb with MiXCR from the 5' RACE reads. The data contain 7,300 or so distinct CDR3 sequences, 11% to 15% of them singletons. In its sample, this clonotype ranks as medium-sized. Its target is unknown. This beta chain turned up in a library designed for alpha chains; as an off-target read, its abundance says little. This rearrangement joins TRBV7-8 to TRBJ2-3; no firm D call. The material sequenced was lung tumor tissue, taken at surgery. The sequence came from a female donor with early-stage non-small cell lung cancer. The CDR3: CASSLTADTQYF. For the CDR3, the DNA is TGTGCCAGCAGCTTAACGGCAGATACGCAGTATTTT.